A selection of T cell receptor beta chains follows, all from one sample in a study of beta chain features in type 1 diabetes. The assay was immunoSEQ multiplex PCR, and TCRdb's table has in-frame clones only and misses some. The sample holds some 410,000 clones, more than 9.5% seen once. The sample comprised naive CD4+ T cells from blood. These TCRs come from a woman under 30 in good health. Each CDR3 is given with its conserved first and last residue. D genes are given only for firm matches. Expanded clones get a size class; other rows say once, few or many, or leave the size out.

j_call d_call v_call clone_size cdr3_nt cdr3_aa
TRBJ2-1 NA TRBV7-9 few TGTGCCAGCAGCCTAATGGGCTATGAGCAGTTCTTC CASSLMGYEQFF
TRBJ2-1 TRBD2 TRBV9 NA TGTGCCAGCACTAGCGGGAGCTACAATGAGCAGTTCTTC CASTSGSYNEQFF
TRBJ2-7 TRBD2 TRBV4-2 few TGTGCCAGCAGCCAAGAAATAGCGGGAGCCTACGAGCAGTACTTC CASSQEIAGAYEQYF
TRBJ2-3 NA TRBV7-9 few TGTGCCAGCAGATCGGACGTAGATACGCAGTATTTT CASRSDVDTQYF
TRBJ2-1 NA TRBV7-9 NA TGTGCCAGCAGCTTAACTGCGGGTGAGCAGTTCTTC CASSLTAGEQFF
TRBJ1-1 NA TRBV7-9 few TGTGCCAGCAGCTTACGACAGTCGGTTGAAGCTTTCTTT CASSLRQSVEAFF
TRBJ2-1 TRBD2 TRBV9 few TGTGCCAGCAGCGCAGCTAGCGGGAGGGCCGTTGAGGACAATGAGCAGTTCTTC CASSAASGRAVEDNEQFF
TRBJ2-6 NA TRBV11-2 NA TGTGCCAGCAGCAGAGAGCCCATAGGGGCCAACGTCCTGACTTTC CASSREPIGANVLTF
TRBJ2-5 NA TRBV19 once TGTGCCAGTAGTCGGGAGCGTAAAGAGACCCAGTACTTC CASSRERKETQYF
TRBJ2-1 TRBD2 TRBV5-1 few TGCGCCAGCAGCTTCCTAGCGGGGGGTAGCAATGAGCAGTTCTTC CASSFLAGGSNEQFF
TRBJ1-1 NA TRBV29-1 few TGCAGCGTTGTGGGGAACACTGAAGCTTTCTTT CSVVGNTEAFF
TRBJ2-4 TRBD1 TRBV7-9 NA TGTGCCAGCAGCGTAAGGGACAGTCCAAAAAACATTCAGTACTTC CASSVRDSPKNIQYF
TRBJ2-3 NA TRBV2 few TGTGCCAGCGTCCAACGGTTAGGAGGGAGTCCGCAGTATTTT CASVQRLGGSPQYF
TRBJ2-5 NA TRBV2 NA TGTGCCAGCAGTGGACCCGCTGGGCAGACCCAGTACTTC CASSGPAGQTQYF
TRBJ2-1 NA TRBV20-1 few TGCAGTGCGCCAGTATACAATGAGCAGTTCTTC CSAPVYNEQFF
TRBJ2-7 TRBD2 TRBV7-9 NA TGTGCCAGCAGCTTAGCGGGAGGGATCTCCTACGAGCAGTACTTC CASSLAGGISYEQYF
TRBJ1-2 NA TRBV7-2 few TGTGCCAGCAGCATAACAGGCTATGGCTACACCTTC CASSITGYGYTF
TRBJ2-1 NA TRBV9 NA TGTGCCAGCAGCCCTGACGGAGACAATGAGCAGTTCTTC CASSPDGDNEQFF
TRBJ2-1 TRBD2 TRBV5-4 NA TGTGCCACCGTGCGCGGGGGGAGCTCCTACAATGAGCAGTTCTTC CATVRGGSSYNEQFF
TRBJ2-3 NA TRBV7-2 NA TGTGCCAGCAGCTTCGTTTCAGGAGGAAGCACAGATACGCAGTATTTT CASSFVSGGSTDTQYF
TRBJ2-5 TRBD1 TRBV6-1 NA TGTGCCAGCAGTGTGGACAGGGTCCAAGAGACCCAGTACTTC CASSVDRVQETQYF
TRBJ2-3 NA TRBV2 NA TGTGCCAGAGGACAGTCTAGCACAGATACGCAGTATTTT CARGQSSTDTQYF
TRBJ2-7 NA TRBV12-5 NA TGTGCTAGTGCTCCGGCGAACGAGCAGTACTTC CASAPANEQYF
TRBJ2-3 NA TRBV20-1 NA TGCAGTGCCTCCGGAGTGGATACGCAGTATTTT CSASGVDTQYF
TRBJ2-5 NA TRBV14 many TGTGCCAGCAGCCAGCAACAGGGTACGGGAGAGACCCAGTACTTC CASSQQQGTGETQYF
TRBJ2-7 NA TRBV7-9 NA TGTGCCAGCAGCTTAGTAGAGGTTAGTTTAAAAGGTGGCTACGAGCAGTACTTC CASSLVEVSLKGGYEQYF
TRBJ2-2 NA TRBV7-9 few TGTGCCAGCAGCTTCTACACCGGGGAGCTGTTTTTT CASSFYTGELFF
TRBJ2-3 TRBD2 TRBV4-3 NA TGCGCCAGCAGCCAGGCGGGAGGCATCCTTGCAGATACGCAGTATTTT CASSQAGGILADTQYF
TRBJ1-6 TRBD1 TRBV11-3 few TGTGCCAGCAGCACCCGGACAGGGGGCTATAATTCACCCCTCCACTTT CASSTRTGGYNSPLHF
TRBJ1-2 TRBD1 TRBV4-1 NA TGCGCCAGCAGCCCCAGACAGGGTTATGGCTACACCTTC CASSPRQGYGYTF
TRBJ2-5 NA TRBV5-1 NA TGCGCCAGCAGCCCCCAGGGTGGGCCAGAGACCCAGTACTTC CASSPQGGPETQYF
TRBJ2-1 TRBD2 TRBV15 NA TGTGCCACCAGCCCCCGACAACTAGCGGGAGGGAATGAGCAGTTCTTC CATSPRQLAGGNEQFF
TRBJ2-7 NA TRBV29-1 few TGCAGCGTCAAAGGCGGTACAGGCCTCCCCACCTACGAGCAGTACTTC CSVKGGTGLPTYEQYF
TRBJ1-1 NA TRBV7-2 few TGTGCCATCAGCTTAGACAAGAACACTGAAGCTTTCTTT CAISLDKNTEAFF
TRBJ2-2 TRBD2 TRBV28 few TGTGCCAGCAGGACTCCTAGCGGGGGGAACACCGGGGAGCTGTTTTTT CASRTPSGGNTGELFF
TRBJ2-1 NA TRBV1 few TGCACCAGCAGCCAAAACAAGAATGAGCAGTTCTTC CTSSQNKNEQFF
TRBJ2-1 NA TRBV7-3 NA TGTGCCAGCAGCTTAAAGGCGGGACCTCCCTCCTACAATGAGCAGTTCTTC CASSLKAGPPSYNEQFF
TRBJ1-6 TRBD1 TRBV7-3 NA TGTGCCAGCAGCAAACAGGGGAATTCACCCCTCCACTTT CASSKQGNSPLHF
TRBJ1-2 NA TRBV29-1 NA TGCAGCGTTGACCGCTACACCTTC CSVDRYTF
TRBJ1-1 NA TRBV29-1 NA TGCAGCGTTGAAGTACAAGCTTTCTTT CSVEVQAFF
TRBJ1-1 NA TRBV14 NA TGTGCCAGCAGCCATGAAAGGGACACTGAAGCTTTCTTT CASSHERDTEAFF
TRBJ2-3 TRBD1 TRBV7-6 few TGTGCCAGCAGCGCGCTCAGGGGGCTGAGCACAGATACGCAGTATTTT CASSALRGLSTDTQYF